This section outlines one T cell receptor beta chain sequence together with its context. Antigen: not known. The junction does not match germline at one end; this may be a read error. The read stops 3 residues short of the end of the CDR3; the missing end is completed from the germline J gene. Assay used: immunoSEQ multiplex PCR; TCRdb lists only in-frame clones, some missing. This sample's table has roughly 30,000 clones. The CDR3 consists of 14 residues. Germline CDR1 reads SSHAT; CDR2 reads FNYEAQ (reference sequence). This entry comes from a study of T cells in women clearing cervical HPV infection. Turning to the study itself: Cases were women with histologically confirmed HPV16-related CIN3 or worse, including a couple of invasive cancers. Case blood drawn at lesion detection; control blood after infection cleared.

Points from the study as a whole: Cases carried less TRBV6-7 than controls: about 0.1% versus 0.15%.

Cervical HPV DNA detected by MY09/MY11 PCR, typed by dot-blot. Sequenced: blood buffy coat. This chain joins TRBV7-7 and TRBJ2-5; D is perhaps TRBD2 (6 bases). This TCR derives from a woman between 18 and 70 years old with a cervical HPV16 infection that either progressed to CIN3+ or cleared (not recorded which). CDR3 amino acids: CASSRGGIRETQYF. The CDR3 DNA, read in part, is TGTGCTAGCAGTAGGGGAGGAATCCGGGAGACC.